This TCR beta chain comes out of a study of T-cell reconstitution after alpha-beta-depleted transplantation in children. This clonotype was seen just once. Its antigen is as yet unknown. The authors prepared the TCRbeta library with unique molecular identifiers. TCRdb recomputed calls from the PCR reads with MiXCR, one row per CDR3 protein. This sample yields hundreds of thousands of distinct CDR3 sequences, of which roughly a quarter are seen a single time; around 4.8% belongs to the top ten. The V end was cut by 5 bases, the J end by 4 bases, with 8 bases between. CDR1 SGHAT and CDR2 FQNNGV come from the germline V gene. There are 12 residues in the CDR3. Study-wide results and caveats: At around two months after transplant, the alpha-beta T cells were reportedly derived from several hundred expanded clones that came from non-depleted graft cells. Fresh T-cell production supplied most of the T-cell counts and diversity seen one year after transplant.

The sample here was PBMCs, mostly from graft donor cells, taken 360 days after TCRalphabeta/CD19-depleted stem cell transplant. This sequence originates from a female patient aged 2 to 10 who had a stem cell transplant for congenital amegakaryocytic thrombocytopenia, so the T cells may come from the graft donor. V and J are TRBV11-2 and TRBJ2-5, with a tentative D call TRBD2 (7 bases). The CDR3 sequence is CASSAGAETQYF. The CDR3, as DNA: TGTGCCAGCAGCGCGGGGGCAGAGACCCAGTACTTC.